The 6 T cell receptor beta chains reported below all come from one sample, sequenced in a study of cytomegalovirus exposure and HLA in healthy donors. Primers: 60 Vbeta forward and 13 Jbeta reverse. Sequencing used immunoSEQ multiplex PCR; TCRdb keeps in-frame clones, though not all of them. The sample carries roughly 130,000 clones, about three quarters recorded once. The sample taken for sequencing was PBMCs. These receptors all stem from a human donor in good health.

This CDR3 reads CASSFQPDSGYTF. CDR3 DNA sequence: TGTGCCAGCAGCTTTCAACCGGACTCTGGCTACACCTTC. This chain links TRBV7-8 with TRBJ1-2, with D unresolved. V was shortened by 3 bases and J by 7 bases, with 12 bases between the two germline ends. The CDR3 consists of 13 residues. The germline V gene has CDR1 SGHVS and CDR2 FQNEAQ.

This clone was observed a single time. V is TRBV6-5 and J is TRBJ2-1; D is possibly TRBD2 (6 bases). CDR1 is MNHEY, CDR2 SVGAGI, per germline. This CDR3 has 13 residues. The germline V and J ends were trimmed by 7 bases and 4 bases, with 11 bases remaining between them. Written as DNA, the CDR3 is TGTGCCAGCAAGGAGGGGCGGTACAATGAGCAGTTCTTC. Translating gives CASKEGRYNEQFF.

The rearrangement joins TRBV15 to TRBJ1-4; no reliable D call. From germline, CDR1 is LNHNV and CDR2 YYDKDF (reference sequence). Between the trimmed V and J ends, which lost 0 bases and 8 bases, there was a span of 7 bases. This CDR3 comprises 13 residues. The CDR3 sequence: CATSRDVQEKLFF. The CDR3 region has the DNA TGTGCCACCAGCAGAGATGTCCAGGAAAAACTGTTTTTT.

V gene TRBV19 combines with J gene TRBJ2-3; perhaps TRBD2 as D (5 bases). The germline V gene has CDR1 LNHDA and CDR2 SQIVND (reference sequence). With 6 bases removed from V and 1 base from J, the gap between germline ends came to 11 bases. CDR3 length: 14 residues. The CDR3 loop is CASSEKGGTDTQYF. The CDR3 bases are TGTGCCAGTAGCGAAAAGGGAGGCACAGATACGCAGTATTTT.

V is TRBV18 and J is TRBJ2-2, with no clear D. The CDR3 has 11 amino acids. From germline, CDR1 is KGHSH and CDR2 LQKENI. V shed 2 bases and J shed 13 bases, with 8 bases lying between them. Written as DNA, the CDR3 is TGTGCCAGCTCACCAAACGAGTGGCTGTTTTTT. Its translation is CASSPNEWLFF.

The rearrangement joins TRBV9 to TRBJ2-7; TRBD1 matches 10 bases. V dropped 1 base and J dropped 5; count of bases not matched to a gene: 9. The CDR3 runs to 16 residues. The germline gives CDR1 SGDLS, CDR2 YYNGEE. The CDR3 protein is CASSVSGTGVLDEQYF. In nucleotides, the CDR3 is TGTGCCAGCAGCGTATCCGGGACAGGGGTGTTGGACGAGCAGTACTTC. The complete variable domain, with remaining parts taken from reference TRBV9 and TRBJ2-7, reads DSGVTQTPKHLITATGQRVTLRCSPRSGDLSVYWYQQSLDQGLQFLIQYYNGEERAKGNILERFSAQQFPDLHSELNLSSLELGDSALYFCASSVSGTGVLDEQYFGPGTRLTVT.